The 24 T cell receptor beta chains below come from one sample, sequenced in a study of control samples from healthy donors and cancer patients (dated by TCRdb to about 2020). The library came from the immunoSEQ multiplex PCR assay. The immuneACCESS repertoire file appears here via TCRdb, limited to in-frame rearrangements. These files lack a portion of the clones; in checked studies, under half of the deficit traces to unresolved V genes, and the cause of the others is not known. The sample table records approximately 89,000 clones; over 65% of these occur just once. The top ten clonotypes cover 2.1% of the sample. Material: blood. These receptor sequences come from a woman between 40 and 50 years old in good health.

The chain has TRBV6-2 or TRBV6-3 and TRBJ1-1; no clear D gene. Germline values: CDR1 MNHEY, CDR2 SVGEGT. Trimming left V 0 bases short and J 4 bases short, with 12 bases between. The CDR3 totals 15 residues. CDR3 sequence reads: CASSYSQRGSTEAFF. In DNA, the CDR3 is TGTGCCAGCAGTTACTCGCAAAGAGGGTCCACTGAAGCTTTCTTT.

The J gene is TRBJ2-7, the V gene TRBV18; D is ambiguous. Trimming removed 2 bases at V and 0 bases at J, with 11 bases between. Per the germline V gene, CDR1 is KGHSH and CDR2 is LQKENI. The CDR3 contains 15 residues. The CDR3 DNA reads as TGTGCCAGCTCACCAAAAGAGGAGAGCTCCTACGAGCAGTACTTC. This sequence encodes CASSPKEESSYEQYF.

The chain has TRBV7-2 and TRBJ2-2; 10 positions match TRBD1. V was clipped by 4 bases and J by 5 bases; unmatched bases: 7. Germline V lookup: CDR1 SGHTA, CDR2 FQGNSA. The CDR3 runs to 16 residues. The CDR3 reads CASSSIGTGATGELFF. The CDR3 region has the DNA TGTGCCAGCAGCTCCATCGGGACAGGGGCGACCGGGGAGCTGTTTTTT.

The chain uses TRBV7-9 and TRBJ2-7; D is unclear. The CDR3 loop spans 12 amino acids. The V gene's germline CDR1 is SEHNR and CDR2 FQNEAQ (reference sequence). V was shortened by 0 bases and J by 4 bases, with 4 bases between the two germline ends. CDR3 amino acids: CASSLADYEQYF. The CDR3 bases are TGTGCCAGCAGCTTAGCTGATTACGAGCAGTACTTC.

The chain is built from TRBV2 and TRBJ1-5, with 9 positions matching TRBD1. Germline-derived CDR1 and CDR2 are SNHLY and FYNNEI. CDR3 size: 17 residues. V shed 6 bases, J shed 0 bases, and the junction held 9 bases outside the gene matches. CDR3 sequence (DNA): TGTGCCAGCAGCTCACAGGGGGCAGCTTATAGCAATCAGCCCCAGCATTTT. Its translation: CASSSQGAAYSNQPQHF. Drawing the rest from reference TRBV2 and TRBJ1-5, the complete variable domain is EPEVTQTPSHQVTQMGQEVILRCVPISNHLYFYWYRQILGQKVEFLVSFYNNEISEKSEIFDDQFSVERPDGSNFTLKIRSTKLEDSAMYFCASSSQGAAYSNQPQHFGDGTRLSIL.

This clone has only one observation. V gene TRBV6-1 combines with J gene TRBJ1-3, with 10 bases lining up with TRBD1. The CDR3 sequence is 19 residues long. Trimming at V came to 1 base and at J to 7 bases, leaving 16 bases not matched to a gene. The V gene's germline CDR1 is MNHNS and CDR2 SASEGT. CDR3 in amino acids: CASSEVPQTGQGERNTIYF. CDR3 nucleotides: TGTGCCAGCAGTGAAGTCCCCCAGACCGGACAGGGGGAAAGGAACACCATATATTTT.

The chain carries TRBV21-1 and TRBJ2-7; TRBD1, as called in the table, went unchecked against the DNA. TRBV21-1 is labeled a pseudogene. This CDR3 has 10 amino acids. Here the CDR3 DNA reads TGTGCCAGCAGAAAGGGGGAGCAGTACTTC. This sequence encodes CASRKGEQYF.

The chain couples TRBV7-9 to TRBJ2-3; perhaps D is TRBD1 or TRBD2 (6 bases each). The ends were cut back, 7 bases at V and 10 bases at J, with 15 bases in the middle. Germline CDR1 reads SEHNR; CDR2 reads FQNEAQ (reference sequence). This CDR3 has 12 residues. CDR3 sequence (DNA): TGTGCCAGCACCATTAGGGGGGCTGCGCAGTATTTT. Protein product: CASTIRGAAQYF. The variable domain in full, with the rest retrieved from reference TRBV7-9 and TRBJ2-3, is DTGVSQNPRHKITKRGQNVTFRCDPISEHNRLYWYRQTLGQGPEFLTYFQNEAQLEKSRLLSDRFSAERPKGSFSTLEIQRTEQGDSAMYLCASTIRGAAQYFGPGTRLTVL.

The V gene is TRBV2, the J gene TRBJ1-1; D not certain. Germline loops: CDR1 SNHLY, CDR2 FYNNEI. V lost 8 bases to trimming and J lost 3 bases, with 16 bases between them. The CDR3 runs to 14 residues. The CDR3 nucleotides are TGTGCCAGCTCATTCGAGGCGGCTGACACTGAAGCTTTCTTT. Translated: CASSFEAADTEAFF.

The rearrangement links TRBV7-9 to TRBJ2-1; 8 bases are a match to TRBD1. V gave up 3 bases and J gave up 9 bases; unmatched junction bases: 7. The CDR3 is made up of 14 amino acids. CDR1 and CDR2 from the germline V gene are SEHNR and FQNEAQ (reference sequence). The CDR3 coding sequence is TGTGCCAGCAGCTTTTTCAGGGGGCCGGGTGAGCAGTTCTTC. Protein sequence: CASSFFRGPGEQFF.

The rearrangement joins TRBV9 to TRBJ2-3, with a tentative D call TRBD2 (5 bases). CDR1 and CDR2 (germline): SGDLS, YYNGEE. The CDR3 contains 15 residues. The ends were cut back, 4 bases at V and 5 bases at J, with 17 bases in the middle. The CDR3 reads CASSPRVLAGDTQYF. In DNA, the CDR3 is TGTGCCAGCAGCCCAAGGGTACTCGCGGGAGATACGCAGTATTTT.

V gene TRBV7-2 combines with J gene TRBJ2-5; 8 bases fit TRBD2. The ends lost 1 base at V and 5 bases at J; junction bases unmatched: 6. Germline-derived CDR1 and CDR2 are SGHTA and FQGNSA. The CDR3 contains 15 residues. CDR3 protein: CASSLGNGGVETQYF. CDR3 nucleotides: TGTGCCAGCAGCTTAGGAAACGGGGGGGTGGAGACCCAGTACTTC.

V is TRBV19 and J is TRBJ1-2; a possible D gene is TRBD1 (5 bases). Germline assignment: CDR1 LNHDA and CDR2 SQIVND (reference sequence). The CDR3 is made up of 17 amino acids. V lost 5 bases and J 5 bases, leaving 24 bases between the germline ends. In nucleotides, the CDR3 is TGTGCCAGTAGTTTCCTCCCACTCCTCTGGGGACCTTATGGCTACACCTTC. This codes for CASSFLPLLWGPYGYTF.

This clone was recorded once. This sequence joins TRBV2 and TRBJ1-1; D uncertain. The CDR3 loop spans 14 amino acids. Trimming pared 5 bases from V and 3 bases from J, leaving 13 bases between. The V gene's germline CDR1 is SNHLY and CDR2 FYNNEI. Here the CDR3 reads CASSPAGRDTEAFF. The DNA for the CDR3 is TGTGCCAGCAGTCCCGCCGGGCGGGACACTGAAGCTTTCTTT.

V and J are TRBV5-1 and TRBJ2-1; TRBD2 is a possible D gene (7 bases). Per germline, CDR1 SGHRS and CDR2 YFSETQ. Trimming shortened V by 2 bases and J by 7 bases, and 16 bases separated the two germline ends. This CDR3 has 15 residues. The CDR3 region is CASSFAGAVANEQFF. In DNA, the CDR3 is TGCGCCAGCAGCTTTGCGGGGGCTGTGGCGAATGAGCAGTTCTTC. The full variable domain, its missing parts supplied by reference TRBV5-1 and TRBJ2-1, is KAGVTQTPRYLIKTRGQQVTLSCSPISGHRSVSWYQQTPGQGLQFLFEYFSETQRNKGNFPGRFSGRQFSNSRSEMNVSTLELGDSALYLCASSFAGAVANEQFFGPGTRLTVL.

The chain has TRBV5-4 and TRBJ2-7; 9 bases are a match to TRBD1. With V trimmed by 2 bases and J by 2 bases, 5 bases remained unmatched. This CDR3 region has 15 residues. Germline V CDR1 and CDR2: SGHNT, YYREEE (reference sequence). CDR3 sequence reads: CASSFGTGNTYEQYF. The CDR3 nucleotides are TGTGCCAGCAGCTTCGGGACAGGGAATACCTACGAGCAGTACTTC.

CDR3 loop: CASRGGDTQYF. The CDR3 DNA follows: TGCGCCAGCCGGGGAGGTGATACGCAGTATTTT. The V and J genes are TRBV5-1 and TRBJ2-3; D may be TRBD2 (6 bases). This CDR3 contains 11 residues. Deletions cut 7 bases from V and 6 bases from J, with 9 bases between. From germline, CDR1 is SGHRS and CDR2 YFSETQ.

The rearrangement uses TRBV4-3 and TRBJ2-5; D is ambiguous. This CDR3 is 12 amino acids long. The germline V and J ends were trimmed by 0 bases and 5 bases, with 4 bases remaining between them. In germline, CDR1 is LGHNA, CDR2 YSLEER. CDR3 amino acids: CASSQDWETQYF. The CDR3 nucleotides read TGCGCCAGCAGCCAAGATTGGGAGACCCAGTACTTC.

CDR3 sequence reads: CATSSHGGTGTGTGKLFF. DNA for the CDR3: TGTGCCACCAGCTCACACGGCGGGACAGGGACGGGGACTGGAAAACTGTTTTTT. The chain links TRBV24-1 to TRBJ1-4; 9 nucleotides agree with TRBD1. Trimming took 7 bases from V and 10 from J; bases not matched to a gene: 21. The CDR3 consists of 18 residues. In germline, CDR1 is KGHDR, CDR2 SFDVKD.

This clone was found a few times. The V gene is TRBV7-2, the J gene TRBJ1-5; tentative D call: TRBD1 (5 bases). CDR1 and CDR2 (germline): SGHTA, FQGNSA. The length of the CDR3 is 13 residues. Between the trimmed V and J ends, which lost 5 bases and 7 bases, there was a span of 12 bases. Written as DNA, the CDR3 is TGTGCCAGCAGCCCGGGGACCCACCAGCCCCAGCATTTT. Its protein product is CASSPGTHQPQHF.

The table lists this clone with a count of one. The chain joins TRBV19 to TRBJ1-5; D might be TRBD1 (6 bases). This CDR3 spans 15 amino acids. Germline lookup yields CDR1 LNHDA and CDR2 SQIVND (reference sequence). Trimming shortened V by 4 bases and J by 0 bases, and 10 bases separated the two germline ends. CDR3 in amino acids: CASSRDTDSNQPQHF. CDR3 nucleotides: TGTGCCAGTAGTAGGGACACCGATAGCAATCAGCCCCAGCATTTT. The complete variable domain, with remaining parts taken from reference TRBV19 and TRBJ1-5, reads DGGITQSPKYLFRKEGQNVTLSCEQNLNHDAMYWYRQDPGQGLRLIYYSQIVNDFQKGDIAEGYSVSREKKESFPLTVTSAQKNPTAFYLCASSRDTDSNQPQHFGDGTRLSIL.

The V and J genes are TRBV30 and TRBJ2-5; tentatively, D is TRBD1 (5 bases). Trimming removed 4 bases from V and 4 bases from J, with 19 bases in between. Germline V gene sequence: CDR1 GTSNPN, CDR2 SVGIG (reference sequence). The CDR3 covers 15 residues. The CDR3 DNA reads TGTGCCTGGACTGACAGCCTCTATGCCCTAGAGACCCAGTACTTC. Translating gives CAWTDSLYALETQYF. Drawing the rest from reference TRBV30 and TRBJ2-5, the complete variable domain is SQTIHQWPATLVQPVGSPLSLECTVEGTSNPNLYWYRQAAGRGLQLLFYSVGIGQISSEVPQNLSASRPQDRQFILSSKKLLLSDSGFYLCAWTDSLYALETQYFGPGTRLLVL.

The rearrangement uses TRBV21-1 and TRBJ2-2; the D call TRBD1 from the table was never checked on the DNA. TRBV21-1 is marked as a pseudogene. This CDR3 contains 14 residues. CDR3 in amino acids: CASSAPANTGELFF. In DNA, the CDR3 is TGTGCCAGCAGCGCTCCAGCGAACACCGGGGAGCTGTTTTTT.

A single count supports this clone. One junction end does not reproduce the germline sequence, and a read error may be involved. The rearrangement joins TRBV2 to TRBJ1-1, with D unresolved. The CDR3 spans 13 residues. Germline CDR1 and CDR2: SNHLY and FYNNEI. In DNA form, the CDR3 reads TGTGCCAGCAGGGAAGACGGAAACACTGAAGCTTTCTTT. Amino acids: CASREDGNTEAFF. Filled out from reference TRBV2 and TRBJ1-1, the complete variable domain reads EPEVTQTPSHQVTQMGQEVILRCVPISNHLYFYWYRQILGQKVEFLVSFYNNEISEKSEIFDDQFSVERPDGSNFTLKIRSTKLEDSAMYFCASREDGNTEAFFGQGTRLTVV.